This T cell receptor beta chain comes out of a study of beta chain features in type 1 diabetes listed by TCRdb under 2018. About the study as a whole: No differences in mean age, gender distribution, total cell number or subset yield were found between patients and healthy donors. A total of 90 million to 120 million sorted cells were examined across all samples, and a strong correlation was observed between cell number per subset and RNA yield. In the study, TCRB repertoires of sorted circulating CD4+ T cell subsets from recently diagnosed type 1 diabetes patients were compared with those of matched healthy donors. Whereas all 30 or so donors provided naive and central memory subsets, regulatory and stem cell-like memory subsets were isolated from just 8 patients and roughly 8 healthy donors.

Of note for this clone: The specificity of this receptor is unknown. Base qualities are not at hand, and no much larger clone is one base apart.

The germline V gene sets CDR1 to LGHNT and CDR2 to FRNRAP. The trim is 7 bases for V and 4 bases for J, with a gap of 17 bases between the germline ends. Inclusive of the bounding cysteine and phenylalanine, the CDR3 is 15 residues long. Only the CDR3 portion is preserved as DNA: 45 bases, with reading frame beginning at the first base. The High Capacity cDNA Reverse Transcription Kit was used to reverse transcribe all of the isolated RNA, meaning that expressed TCRB transcripts were what got sequenced. Deep immunoSEQ sequencing was performed on naive, central memory and regulatory T cell samples, with an average of around 3.5 million total reads per sample. After sorted cells were lysed in RLT buffer, RNA was extracted with DNase-treated RNeasy Micro or Mini kits, with the choice depending on cell number. To prevent cross-contamination, each cell subset was processed individually, whereas patient and healthy donor samples were processed jointly. Using the immunoSEQ multiplex PCR, TCRB sequences were amplified from cDNA into 87-bp fragments spanning the CDR3 region. Sequencing of the amplicons was done on the Illumina HiSeq platform. Concerning the study's data processing: Synthetic template baselines were used to correct PCR bias computationally, reads within Hamming distance 2 were collapsed, and singletons that could not be merged were discarded. Reads were aligned against IMGT to assign V, D and J genes, CDR3 length and insertions or deletions at six rearrangement sites. Within each subset, clonotype counts were normalized to the number of sorted cells before true diversity and Gini coefficients were calculated with the tcR R package. The overlap coefficient, calculated on TCRB nucleotide sequences, was used to measure repertoire sharing. TCRdb provides this immuneACCESS table in a form limited to in-frame rearrangements. Some clones are lacking; in checked studies, under half of them reflect an unresolved V gene, and why the rest are absent is not known. Clone size and V and J calls were adopted from that table, with D and trimming inferred from the DNA. The sample table contains about 210,000 clones; only one count was recorded for around 9.9% of them. The top ten clonotypes cover approximately 1.4% of the sample.

A single peripheral blood draw of about 116 mL on average was collected from each donor into heparinised tubes. A BD FACSAria II and a panel including CD45RO, CCR7, CD25, CD127, CD95 and CD27 were used to sort naive, central memory, regulatory and stem cell-like memory CD4+ T cells. Purity was above 95% for every sorted population. PBMCs were isolated immediately by Lymphoprep density gradient centrifugation and stained directly without culture. Samples were stained and sorted in pairs, with one healthy donor and one patient per experiment, so that batch effects were minimized. The research as a whole found: Fewer insertions and more nucleotide deletions at VDJ recombination sites were observed in patients with type 1 diabetes, implying thymic rearrangement abnormalities. Because small numbers of individuals were included in the HLA sub-analyses, any influence of HLA type on TCRB rearrangement was left unresolved. Sequencing cDNA rather than genomic DNA could over-represent highly expressing activated cells, although activation and CD3 levels did not differ between groups. PCR may preferentially amplify shorter templates, but because patient and control samples were amplified and corrected together, any resulting skew would affect both groups equally. Naive, central memory and regulatory TCRB repertoires appeared to be more alike among patients than among healthy donors. In all four CD4+ subsets, TCRB CDR3 length was moderately but significantly shorter in type 1 diabetes patients.

Sequencing was done on a sample of central memory CD4+ T cells from blood. Rearrangement joined TRBV12-5 to TRBJ2-1; the D gene cannot be named for sure. The sequence derives from a man aged 18 to 29 in good health. CDR3 loop: CASAETTFGYNEQFF. The base sequence is TGTGCTAGTGCCGAGACAACATTTGGGTACAATGAGCAGTTCTTC.